The clone carrying this T cell receptor beta chain showed up many times. Its antigen is not known. This sample stems from a study of CD8 T cells in ankylosing spondylitis. Study-wide points: Blood from ankylosing spondylitis patients appeared to carry a characteristic roughly 8-variant TCR beta motif. Previous work reported some of these motif variants in the synovial fluid and blood of reactive arthritis. The study looked at matched synovial fluid samples from ankylosing spondylitis patients. Disease-linked clones were reported to be significantly enriched there.

The authors made TCR beta libraries by quantitative 5'-RACE with molecular barcodes. TCRdb reprocessed the 5' RACE reads with MiXCR, giving one entry per CDR3 protein. The sample has approximately 250,000 distinct CDR3 sequences, 20% to 30% seen once. Germline V CDR1 and CDR2: SQVTM, ANQGSEA. This CDR3 spans 13 amino acids. The trim removed 7 bases at V and 4 bases at J, leaving 7 bases unmatched. The receptor was isolated from a male donor with ankylosing spondylitis or in good health (not recorded which). The chain has TRBV29-1 and TRBJ1-5; TRBD1 matches at 7 bases. What was sequenced was blood, either unsorted or a sorted T cell fraction (not recorded which). The CDR3 DNA is TGCAGCGCCGGACAGGCTATTAATCAGCCCCAGCATTTT. Translating it yields CSAGQAINQPQHF.